The 15 T cell receptor beta chains below were found in one sample sequenced in a study of CD8 T cells in ankylosing spondylitis. The study's findings and limits: Fewer than ten highly homologous variants made up a TCR beta motif, and this motif appeared characteristic of ankylosing spondylitis blood.

Their antigen targets remain unknown. In TCRdb, the 5' RACE reads were re-called with MiXCR into one record per CDR3 protein. There are around 890,000 distinct CDR3 sequences in the sample; about 12% occur only once, and 0.45% to 0.6% lies in the top ten. The sequencing sample was made of blood, either unsorted or a sorted T cell fraction (not recorded which). The receptors derive from a male donor with ankylosing spondylitis.

Here the CDR3 DNA reads TGTGCCAGCAGGGGGGGCAGTGAAGCTTTCTTT. Translated: CASRGGSEAFF. The chain has TRBV25-1 and TRBJ1-1; tentatively, D is TRBD1 (6 bases). CDR3 length: 11 amino acids. CDR1 and CDR2 from the germline V gene are MGHDK and SYGVNS. Trimming removed 6 bases from V and 7 bases from J, with 9 bases in between.

This clonotype was detected a few times. The V gene is TRBV6-2 or TRBV6-3, the J gene TRBJ2-7; D possibly corresponds to TRBD2 (6 bases). Germline V CDR1 and CDR2: MNHEY, SVGEGT. This CDR3 contains 15 residues. V lost 5 bases, J lost 2 bases, and 16 bases lay in between. CDR3 sequence reads: CASSDLSGSPYEQYF. The CDR3 region has the DNA TGTGCCAGCAGTGACCTATCCGGGAGTCCCTACGAGCAGTACTTC.

This clonotype was detected many times. The chain recombines TRBV7-7 with TRBJ2-2; tentative D call: TRBD1 (5 bases). The CDR3 runs 14 residues. Germline loops: CDR1 SSHAT, CDR2 FNYEAQ (reference sequence). CDR3 region: CASSLWGFTGELFF. The DNA for the CDR3 is TGTGCTAGCTCCTTGTGGGGCTTCACCGGGGAGCTGTTTTTT.

This clonotype was counted ten times or more. V usage is TRBV12-3 or TRBV12-4 and J usage is TRBJ2-1; TRBD2 matches 10 bases. V trimming: 4 bases; J trimming: 7 bases; junction bases outside the gene matches: 7. The CDR3 has 15 residues. CDR3 sequence: CASSSLAGAKNEQFF. The CDR3 bases are TGTGCCAGCAGTTCCCTAGCGGGAGCTAAGAATGAGCAGTTCTTC.

This clonotype was seen more than once but under ten times. The chain uses TRBV5-4 and TRBJ2-5; D remains unclear. V was clipped by 0 bases and J by 3 bases, with 9 bases between them. CDR3 length: 14 residues. CDR1 SGHNT and CDR2 YYREEE come from the germline V gene (reference sequence). The CDR3 DNA follows: TGTGCCAGCAGCTTGGAATCAGTCGAAGAGACCCAGTACTTC. Encoded protein: CASSLESVEETQYF.

The sample holds a few counts of this clonotype. The chain combines TRBV7-2 with TRBJ2-1; 14 bases agree with TRBD2. Germline CDR1 and CDR2: SGHTA and FQGNSA. The CDR3 length is 16 residues. Losses at the gene ends were 3 bases for V and 9 bases for J; bases not matched to a gene: 7. CDR3: CASSFGTSGGWGEQFF. The CDR3 nucleotides are TGTGCCAGCAGCTTCGGGACTAGCGGGGGATGGGGTGAGCAGTTCTTC.

This clonotype was seen only a few times. V is TRBV7-2 and J is TRBJ1-5; 8 bases align to TRBD1. Germline V gene lookup returns CDR1 SGHTA and CDR2 FQGNSA. The CDR3 runs to 14 residues. J gave up 6 bases and V 6 bases, and 7 bases lay outside the gene matches. CDR3: CASSWTGSGQPQHF. The CDR3 DNA sequence: TGTGCCAGCAGTTGGACAGGGTCCGGTCAGCCCCAGCATTTT.

This clonotype was seen ten or more times. This chain links TRBV6-5 with TRBJ2-5; D not resolved. Germline V gene data show CDR1 as MNHEY and CDR2 as SVGAGI. The V end lost 2 bases, the J end lost 9 bases, and 13 bases lay between the germline ends. This CDR3 spans 13 amino acids. CDR3 bases: TGTGCCAGCAGTTACATAGGGTCGGTGGCCCAGTACTTC. Protein product: CASSYIGSVAQYF.

The chain employs TRBV7-9 and TRBJ2-3; TRBD2 matches at 7 bases. The CDR3 has 17 residues. Germline values: CDR1 SEHNR, CDR2 FQNEAQ (reference sequence). V shed 2 bases and J 0 bases; nucleotides not matched to a gene: 8. This CDR3 is CASSLLRRGNSTDTQYF. CDR3 DNA: TGTGCCAGCAGCTTACTGCGGCGGGGGAATAGCACAGATACGCAGTATTTT.

This clonotype was observed at least ten times. The genes are TRBV20-1 and TRBJ1-1, with a possible D match to TRBD1 (6 bases). Trimming pared 6 bases from V and 6 bases from J, leaving 17 bases between. The CDR3 spans 13 residues. Germline values: CDR1 DFQATT, CDR2 SNEGSKA (reference sequence). Here the CDR3 DNA reads TGCAGTGCCAAGACAGGAGGACCTTCTGAAGCTTTCTTT. Amino acid sequence: CSAKTGGPSEAFF.

In its sample, this clonotype was seen a few times. V gene TRBV5-1 combines with J gene TRBJ2-2; 12 nucleotides align to TRBD2. The germline CDR1 and CDR2 sequences are SGHRS and YFSETQ. The trim removed 4 bases at V and 5 bases at J, leaving 9 bases unmatched. The CDR3 spans 17 residues. The CDR3 coding sequence is TGCGCCAGCAGCATACGATCACTAGCGGGGGGTACCGGGGAGCTGTTTTTT. The encoded protein is CASSIRSLAGGTGELFF.

The rearrangement links TRBV5-1 to TRBJ2-7, with D hard to call. The CDR3 sequence is 15 residues long. CDR1 SGHRS and CDR2 YFSETQ come from the germline V gene. V was pared by 0 bases and J by 3 bases, with 13 bases between. CDR3 sequence reads: CASSLESGPYYEQYF. In DNA form, the CDR3 reads TGCGCCAGCAGCTTGGAATCAGGACCCTACTACGAGCAGTACTTC.

The gene calls are TRBV7-3 and TRBJ2-3, with TRBD2 matching over 8 bases. With V trimmed by 5 bases and J by 1 base, 8 bases remained unmatched. The V gene's germline CDR1 is SGHTA and CDR2 FQGTGA. The CDR3 consists of 16 residues. The CDR3 is CASSLRTSRGTDTQYF. CDR3 nucleotides: TGTGCCAGCAGCCTCCGGACTAGCAGGGGCACAGATACGCAGTATTTT.

This chain joins TRBV10-3 and TRBJ1-2; 7 bases agree with TRBD1. The CDR3 has 13 amino acids. Germline V gives CDR1 ENHRY, CDR2 SYGVKD. V lost 10 bases, J lost 4 bases, and 9 bases stayed unmatched. The CDR3 DNA reads as TGTGCCACATCTCAGGGGGGAAGCTATGGCTACACCTTC. As protein: CATSQGGSYGYTF.

V and J are TRBV5-1 and TRBJ1-4; 7 bases match TRBD1. Germline CDR1 is SGHRS and CDR2 is YFSETQ. This CDR3 has 14 amino acids. The V segment lost 2 bases and the J segment 7 bases; nucleotides outside the gene matches: 5. CDR3 loop: CASSLGGEGEKLFF. The CDR3, as DNA: TGCGCCAGCAGCTTAGGGGGCGAGGGTGAAAAACTGTTTTTT.